The present TCR beta chain was sequenced within a study of CD8 T cells in ankylosing spondylitis. General study points: Enrichment of disease-linked clones was reportedly significant in matched ankylosing spondylitis synovial fluid. Earlier authors reported some of these motif variants in reactive arthritis synovial fluid and blood. A TCR beta motif made of 7 to 9 highly homologous variants seemed typical of ankylosing spondylitis blood.

Generation of TCR beta libraries employed quantitative 5'-RACE incorporating molecular barcodes. One entry per CDR3 protein, called by TCRdb with MiXCR from the 5' RACE reads. The sample consists of about 140,000 distinct CDR3 sequences, roughly 8.3% of them appearing once. This CDR3 has 18 residues. Germline values: CDR1 SGHDN, CDR2 FVKESK. Trimming cost V 0 bases and J 4 bases, with 20 bases left between them. This clonotype turned up a few times. The target antigen is unknown. This TCR came from a male donor with ankylosing spondylitis. Sample: synovial fluid, either unsorted or a sorted T cell fraction (not recorded which). The J gene is TRBJ2-3, the V gene TRBV14; no reliable D call. For the CDR3, the DNA is TGTGCCAGCAGCCAAGATCCATTTAGGACCGGTGGGCCAGATACGCAGTATTTT. This encodes CASSQDPFRTGGPDTQYF.